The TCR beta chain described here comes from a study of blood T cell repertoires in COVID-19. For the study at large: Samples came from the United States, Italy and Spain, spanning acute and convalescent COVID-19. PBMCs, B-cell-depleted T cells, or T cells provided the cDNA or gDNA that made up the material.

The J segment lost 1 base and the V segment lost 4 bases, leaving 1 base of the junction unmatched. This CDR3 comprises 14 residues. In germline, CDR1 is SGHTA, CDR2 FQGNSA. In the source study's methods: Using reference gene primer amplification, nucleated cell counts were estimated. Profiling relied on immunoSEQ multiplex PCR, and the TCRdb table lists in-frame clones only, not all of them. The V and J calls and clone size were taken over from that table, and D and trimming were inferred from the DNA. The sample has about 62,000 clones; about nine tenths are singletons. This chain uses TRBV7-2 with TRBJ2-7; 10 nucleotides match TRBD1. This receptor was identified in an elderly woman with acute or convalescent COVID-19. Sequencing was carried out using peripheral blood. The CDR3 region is CASSWTGGSYEQYF. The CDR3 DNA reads TGTGCCAGCAGCTGGACAGGGGGATCCTACGAGCAGTACTTC.